The 21 T cell receptor beta chains reported below all come from one sample, sequenced in a study of T cell changes during pregnancy in multiple sclerosis. Clones were sequenced by immunoSEQ multiplex PCR, and TCRdb holds only the in-frame ones, with some missing. The data contain tens of thousands of clones, just over 85% of them singletons. Material: CD8+ T cells from peripheral blood mononuclear cells, obtained in the first trimester of pregnancy. These receptor sequences come from a female donor in good health, enrolled as a control in a pregnancy study.

The rearrangement links TRBV4-2 to TRBJ1-6, with D possibly being TRBD1 (5 bases). V was trimmed by 4 bases and J by 3 bases, leaving 13 bases between them. The germline gives CDR1 LGHNA, CDR2 YNFKEQ. This CDR3 region has 16 residues. The CDR3: CASSPTGGDYNSPLHF. DNA for the CDR3: TGTGCCAGCAGCCCAACCGGGGGTGACTATAATTCACCCCTCCACTTT.

J is TRBJ2-7 and V is TRBV7-9, with 7 bases that match TRBD1. V lost 5 bases and J lost 2; bases outside the gene matches: 6. The CDR3 sequence is 14 residues long. In germline, CDR1 is SEHNR, CDR2 FQNEAQ (reference sequence). In DNA, the CDR3 is TGTGCCAGCAGCCCGAAAGGGACAGCCTACGAGCAGTACTTC. Its translation: CASSPKGTAYEQYF.

This chain joins TRBV7-2 and TRBJ2-1; D perhaps matches TRBD2 (5 bases). The V end was cut by 5 bases, the J end by 7 bases, with 6 bases between. The V gene's germline CDR1 is SGHTA and CDR2 FQGNSA. The CDR3 consists of 11 residues. Written as DNA, the CDR3 is TGTGCCAGCAGCCCGGGGAATGAGCAGTTCTTC. Protein product: CASSPGNEQFF.

The chain uses TRBV12-5 and TRBJ2-7; unclear D gene. Germline values: CDR1 LGHNT, CDR2 FRNRAP. CDR3 length: 12 amino acids. Trimming shortened V by 5 bases and J by 5 bases, and 10 bases separated the two germline ends. The CDR3 loop reads CASGLPGNEQYF. DNA for the CDR3: TGTGCTAGTGGTCTTCCAGGAAACGAGCAGTACTTC.

V gene TRBV6-6 combines with J gene TRBJ2-3, with D unclear. CDR3 length equals 13 residues. Germline V gene lookup returns CDR1 MNHNY and CDR2 SVGAGI (reference sequence). With 2 bases removed from V and 9 bases from J, the gap between germline ends came to 12 bases. Here the CDR3 DNA reads TGTGCCAGCAGTTACGAGGCTCCCTGGACGCAGTATTTT. Protein sequence: CASSYEAPWTQYF.

This clone was found once. CDR3 loop: CSVEGDIPLPTDTQYF. In DNA, the CDR3 is TGCAGCGTTGAGGGGGACATACCCTTGCCCACAGATACGCAGTATTTT. V gene TRBV29-1 combines with J gene TRBJ2-3; a weak D match, TRBD1 (6 bases). The CDR3 loop spans 16 amino acids. The V end was cut by 3 bases, the J end by 2 bases, with 18 bases between. Germline CDR1 is SQVTM and CDR2 is ANQGSEA.

The rearrangement joins TRBV2 to TRBJ1-2, with D possibly matching TRBD1 (6 bases). The CDR3 runs to 12 residues. CDR1 is SNHLY, CDR2 FYNNEI, per germline. Between the trimmed V and J ends, which lost 11 bases and 4 bases, there was a span of 14 bases. The CDR3 DNA sequence: TGTGCCGATCCAGGGGTGAGCTATGGCTACACCTTC. It is translated as CADPGVSYGYTF.

V is TRBV4-1 and J is TRBJ1-4, with D perhaps matching TRBD1 (5 bases). Germline V gene data show CDR1 as MGHRA and CDR2 as YSYEKL. The CDR3 loop spans 15 amino acids. Trimming stripped 1 base from V and 6 bases from J, with 12 bases between. The CDR3 nucleotides read TGCGCCAGCAGCCAAGGACGGCAGGGTGATGAAAAACTGTTTTTT. Translating gives CASSQGRQGDEKLFF.

The chain combines TRBV14 with TRBJ2-1; D unresolved. CDR3 length equals 13 residues. In germline, CDR1 is SGHDN, CDR2 FVKESK. V lost 1 base to trimming and J lost 7 bases, with 8 bases between them. This chain's CDR3 is CASSQVPGNEQFF. The CDR3 DNA reads TGTGCCAGCAGCCAAGTTCCCGGGAATGAGCAGTTCTTC.

The chain has TRBV18 and TRBJ1-2; TRBD1 aligns across 7 bases. The CDR3 consists of 17 residues. Per the germline V gene, CDR1 is KGHSH and CDR2 is LQKENI. V lost 3 bases and J lost 0; bases outside the gene matches: 10. CDR3 DNA: TGTGCCAGCTCACCCCTCCCTTTACAGGGGTCTAACTATGGCTACACCTTC. Protein sequence: CASSPLPLQGSNYGYTF.

V and J are TRBV5-6 and TRBJ2-2; D perhaps matches TRBD2 (6 bases). Germline V lookup: CDR1 SGHDT, CDR2 YYEEEE. The CDR3 totals 15 residues. V was pared by 1 base and J by 6 bases, with 13 bases between. The CDR3 reads CASSLLGGSAGELFF. The CDR3 DNA sequence: TGTGCCAGCAGCTTGCTCGGGGGTTCGGCCGGGGAGCTGTTTTTT.

The V gene is TRBV25-1, the J gene TRBJ1-4; no definite D call. The germline V and J ends were trimmed by 8 bases and 5 bases, with 12 bases remaining between them. There are 13 residues in the CDR3. Germline CDR1 MGHDK, CDR2 SYGVNS. The CDR3 coding sequence is TGTGCCAGCGGCAAATCAGGAAATGAAAAACTGTTTTTT. It specifies CASGKSGNEKLFF.

The gene calls are TRBV11-2 and TRBJ2-5; tentatively, D is TRBD1 (6 bases). The CDR3 is 14 residues long. Per germline, CDR1 SGHAT and CDR2 FQNNGV. Trimming pared 0 bases from V and 1 base from J, leaving 6 bases between. In DNA form, the CDR3 reads TGTGCCAGCAGCTTAGAACAGGGCCAAGAGACCCAGTACTTC. This gives the protein CASSLEQGQETQYF.

The chain is built from TRBV7-6 and TRBJ1-2; the D gene is possibly TRBD1 (6 bases). Germline V gives CDR1 SGHVS, CDR2 FNYEAQ. The CDR3 is 15 residues long. V was pared by 1 base and J by 4 bases, with 13 bases between. The CDR3 sequence: CASSLDPDRLYGYTF. Here the CDR3 DNA reads TGTGCCAGCAGCTTAGACCCCGACAGGCTCTATGGCTACACCTTC.

This chain connects TRBV27 to TRBJ2-2, with D possibly TRBD1 on 8 matching bases. V lost 6 bases and J lost 5, with 19 bases in between. The CDR3 is 16 amino acids. Germline CDR1 is MNHEY and CDR2 is SMNVEV (reference sequence). The CDR3: CASSTGGATRTGELFF. Written as DNA, the CDR3 is TGTGCCAGCAGCACAGGGGGGGCAACAAGGACCGGGGAGCTGTTTTTT.

The chain uses TRBV4-2 and TRBJ1-6; no firm D call. Germline V lookup: CDR1 LGHNA, CDR2 YNFKEQ. The CDR3 totals 16 residues. The ends were cut back, 4 bases at V and 9 bases at J, with 19 bases in the middle. The CDR3 DNA reads as TGTGCCAGCAGCCCATCGGGTGAGGGCGAACCTTCACCCCTCCACTTT. As protein: CASSPSGEGEPSPLHF.

The gene calls are TRBV5-8 and TRBJ2-2, with 8 bases identical to TRBD2. Germline CDR1 reads SGHTS; CDR2 reads YDEGEE. The CDR3 is 17 residues long. With 0 bases clipped from V and 4 bases from J, the junction kept 8 bases outside the gene matches. The CDR3 spells CASSLEGAGGPTGELFF. CDR3 DNA: TGTGCCAGCAGCTTGGAAGGTGCGGGGGGACCCACCGGGGAGCTGTTTTTT.

The gene calls are TRBV7-4 and TRBJ2-2; no definite D call. CDR3 length: 13 amino acids. Trimming took off 5 bases at V and 6 bases at J, with 10 bases between the two ends. Germline-derived CDR1 and CDR2 are SGHVT and SQSDAQ. The CDR3 region is CASSVRVPGELFF. The CDR3 DNA reads TGTGCCAGCAGCGTCCGGGTCCCCGGGGAGCTGTTTTTT. Full variable domain (remainder filled in from reference TRBV7-4 and TRBJ2-2): GAGVSQSPRYKVAKRGRDVALRCDSISGHVTLYWYRQTLGQGSEVLTYSQSDAQRDKSGRPSGRFSAERPERSVSTLKIQRTEQGDSAVYLCASSVRVPGELFFGEGSRLTVL.

This chain links TRBV2 with TRBJ2-7; 9 nucleotides match TRBD1. V gave up 4 bases and J gave up 3 bases; unmatched junction bases: 10. The CDR3 totals 16 residues. Germline CDR1 SNHLY, CDR2 FYNNEI. The CDR3 is CASSGDRANGYYEQYF. The CDR3 DNA reads TGTGCCAGCAGTGGGGACAGGGCGAATGGATACTACGAGCAGTACTTC.

The CDR3 bases are TGTGCCAGCAGCTTAGTAGGGGCAGCCTCCTACGAGCAGTACTTC. It translates to CASSLVGAASYEQYF. This sequence joins TRBV7-9 and TRBJ2-7; a weak D match, TRBD1 (5 bases). The V end lost 1 base, the J end lost 0 bases, and 10 bases lay between the germline ends. Germline V lookup: CDR1 SEHNR, CDR2 FQNEAQ (reference sequence). This CDR3 spans 15 amino acids.

This chain joins TRBV7-2 and TRBJ2-3, with D maybe TRBD2 (6 bases). CDR3 length equals 15 residues. Germline-derived CDR1 and CDR2 are SGHTA and FQGNSA. V dropped 5 bases and J dropped 4 bases, with 16 bases sitting between them. The CDR3 reads CASSPLVWRADTQYF. The CDR3 bases are TGTGCCAGCAGCCCCTTGGTTTGGAGGGCAGATACGCAGTATTTT.